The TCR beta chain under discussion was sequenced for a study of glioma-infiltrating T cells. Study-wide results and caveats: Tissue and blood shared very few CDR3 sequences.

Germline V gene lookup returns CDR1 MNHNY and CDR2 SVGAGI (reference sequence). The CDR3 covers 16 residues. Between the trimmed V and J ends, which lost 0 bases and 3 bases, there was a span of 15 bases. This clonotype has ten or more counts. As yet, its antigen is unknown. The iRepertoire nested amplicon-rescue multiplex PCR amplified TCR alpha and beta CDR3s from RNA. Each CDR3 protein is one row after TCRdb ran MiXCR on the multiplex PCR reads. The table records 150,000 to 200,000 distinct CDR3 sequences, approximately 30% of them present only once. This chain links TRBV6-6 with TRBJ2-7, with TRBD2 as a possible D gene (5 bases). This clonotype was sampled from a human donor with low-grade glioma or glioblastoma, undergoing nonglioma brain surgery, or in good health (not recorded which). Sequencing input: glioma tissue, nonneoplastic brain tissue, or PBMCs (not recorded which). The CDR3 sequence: CASSYSYGEIVYEQYF. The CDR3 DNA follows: TGTGCCAGCAGTTACTCGTACGGGGAAATAGTCTACGAGCAGTACTTC.